Included here is one T cell receptor beta chain sequence, with context. This entry comes from a study of cytomegalovirus exposure and HLA in healthy donors. 13 Jbeta primers and 60 Vbeta primers were used for the PCR. Sequenced by immunoSEQ multiplex PCR; TCRdb stores in-frame clones only, minus some. This sample yields 150,000 to 200,000 clones, of which about 88% are seen a single time; 1.5% to 2% belongs to the top ten. The CDR3 consists of 16 residues. Germline V CDR1 and CDR2: SGHDT, YYEEEE. The V gene end was trimmed by 0 bases and the J gene end by 3 bases; junction bases not matched to a gene: 8.

The source is a woman in her late teens or twenties in good health and CMV-seronegative. The gene calls are TRBV5-6 and TRBJ1-2; TRBD1 matches 7 bases. Sequences were obtained from PBMCs. The CDR3 spells CASSLEDRVSHYGYTF. For the CDR3, the DNA is TGTGCCAGCAGCTTGGAAGACAGGGTTTCCCACTATGGCTACACCTTC.